Listed below are T cell receptor beta chains from one sample, sequenced in a study of shared clonotypes between healthy human individuals. TCRdb's table, derived via immunoSEQ multiplex PCR, lists solely in-frame clones and lacks some. The top ten clones hold approximately 0.13% of a sample with roughly 2 million clones, approximately 94% of them seen once. Sequenced sample: naive CD4+ T cells sorted from blood. The receptor set was obtained from a man in his late teens or twenties in good health. CDR3s include the opening cysteine and the closing phenylalanine or tryptophan. A D gene is named only where the DNA matches it firmly. Where a row states a size, it is once, few, many or the class of an expanded clone; other rows omit it.

D gene: TRBD1
V gene: TRBV7-2
J gene: TRBJ2-5
clone size: once
CDR3 DNA: TGTGCCAGCAGCTTAAGCCCTGACAGGGTATGGGAGACCCAGTACTTC
CDR3 protein: CASSLSPDRVWETQYF

D gene: TRBD1
V gene: TRBV19
J gene: TRBJ2-3
clone size: -
CDR3 DNA: TGTGCCAGTAGTATAGGTTGGGACAGGGGCGCAGATACGCAGTATTTT
CDR3 protein: CASSIGWDRGADTQYF

D gene: TRBD1
V gene: TRBV19
J gene: TRBJ1-5
clone size: once
CDR3 DNA: TGTGCCAGTAGCGAAACAGGGGATCAGCCCCAGCATTTT
CDR3 protein: CASSETGDQPQHF

D gene: -
V gene: TRBV7-3
J gene: TRBJ2-4
clone size: -
CDR3 DNA: TGTGCCGCAGGACAGCCACCCCATTTCGTAGCCAAAAACATTCAGTACTTC
CDR3 protein: CAAGQPPHFVAKNIQYF

D gene: -
V gene: TRBV2
J gene: TRBJ1-1
clone size: -
CDR3 DNA: TGTGCCAGCGGTACAGAGATCAGGGGTGCTTTCTTT
CDR3 protein: CASGTEIRGAFF

D gene: TRBD1
V gene: TRBV5-1
J gene: TRBJ1-5
clone size: -
CDR3 DNA: TGCGCCAGCAGCCTGACAGGGGGCAATCAGCCCCAGCATTTT
CDR3 protein: CASSLTGGNQPQHF

D gene: TRBD2
V gene: TRBV6-5
J gene: TRBJ2-3
clone size: -
CDR3 DNA: TGTGCCAGCACCAGGGAGGGGTACCGCACAGATACGCAGTATTTT
CDR3 protein: CASTREGYRTDTQYF

D gene: -
V gene: TRBV4-2
J gene: TRBJ2-5
clone size: few
CDR3 DNA: TGTGCCAGCAGCCAAGTTCTCCGATGGGGCAGAGAGACCCAGTACTTC
CDR3 protein: CASSQVLRWGRETQYF

D gene: -
V gene: TRBV11-2
J gene: TRBJ2-7
clone size: -
CDR3 DNA: TGTGCCAGCAGCCCGAGATGGGACAACCGCGAGCAGTACTTC
CDR3 protein: CASSPRWDNREQYF

D gene: -
V gene: TRBV7-9
J gene: TRBJ1-6
clone size: -
CDR3 DNA: TGTGCCAGCAGCTCTTTTGGCCCCCTCCACTTT
CDR3 protein: CASSSFGPLHF